Shown below are 9 T cell receptor beta chains from a single sample sequenced in a study of shared clonotypes between healthy human individuals. Clones were sequenced by immunoSEQ multiplex PCR, and TCRdb holds only the in-frame ones, with some missing. The table lists some 2,100,000 clones, roughly 95% of them singletons. Material for sequencing was naive CD4+ T cells sorted from blood. Subset reported: CD45RA+ positively selected. Receptors originate from a man in his late teens or twenties in good health.

The chain uses TRBV5-1 and TRBJ2-7; 10 nucleotides match TRBD2. The CDR3 has 15 residues. Germline CDR1 SGHRS, CDR2 YFSETQ. The J segment lost 6 bases and the V segment lost 1 base, leaving 7 bases of the junction unmatched. The CDR3 DNA reads as TGCGCCAGCAGCTTGACTAGCGGGATTTCTGTCGAGCAGTACTTC. This codes for CASSLTSGISVEQYF.

V and J are TRBV5-1 and TRBJ2-3, with 7 positions matching TRBD2. The CDR3 runs to 14 residues. V gave up 2 bases and J gave up 6 bases; unmatched junction bases: 6. CDR1 SGHRS and CDR2 YFSETQ come from the germline V gene. DNA of the CDR3: TGCGCCAGCAGCTTCCCCTGGACTAGTGATACGCAGTATTTT. Translated, it gives CASSFPWTSDTQYF.

The CDR3 coding sequence is TGTGCCAGCGGGAGCGGGAGGGCCTTGACGGAGACCCAGTACTTC. This encodes CASGSGRALTETQYF. The genes are TRBV5-8 and TRBJ2-5; 10 bases agree with TRBD2. Germline CDR1 is SGHTS and CDR2 is YDEGEE. V gave up 7 bases and J gave up 5 bases; unmatched junction bases: 11. The CDR3 length is 15 residues.

The chain recombines TRBV2 with TRBJ1-4, with TRBD1 identical over 7 bases. This CDR3 is built from 14 residues. After removal of 5 bases from V and 4 bases from J, the junction contained 4 bases not matched to a gene. The V gene's germline CDR1 is SNHLY and CDR2 FYNNEI. CDR3 bases: TGTGCCAGCAGTCCAGGGGGGGGTAATGAAAAACTGTTTTTT. Amino acid sequence: CASSPGGGNEKLFF.

The chain links TRBV18 to TRBJ2-7; 9 positions match TRBD1. The germline gives CDR1 KGHSH, CDR2 LQKENI. With 6 bases clipped from V and 9 bases from J, the junction kept 21 bases outside the gene matches. This CDR3 contains 17 residues. The CDR3 nucleotides read TGTGCCAGCTCTCCCCCGGGACAGGGAGGGTGGTCACTTGTGCAGTACTTC. Protein product: CASSPPGQGGWSLVQYF.

For this clone: This same CDR3 is encoded by further DNA sequences in the sample. The chain carries TRBV30 and TRBJ1-1; D is unresolved. The CDR3 totals 13 residues. Germline-derived CDR1 and CDR2 are GTSNPN and SVGIG (reference sequence). The ends were cut back, 2 bases at V and 1 base at J, with 8 bases in the middle. CDR3 in amino acids: CAWSRAANTEAFF. CDR3 coding DNA: TGTGCCTGGAGTCGGGCGGCGAACACTGAAGCTTTCTTT.

This chain links TRBV5-1 with TRBJ2-5, with 12 bases fitting TRBD2. V lost 3 bases and J lost 9; bases outside the gene matches: 21. Germline CDR1 and CDR2: SGHRS and YFSETQ. The CDR3 runs to 19 residues. This CDR3 reads CASSSLAGGLVQDGGAQYF. In DNA form, the CDR3 reads TGCGCCAGCAGCTCTCTAGCGGGAGGGTTGGTCCAGGATGGTGGTGCCCAGTACTTC.

The rearrangement links TRBV2 to TRBJ2-2; D is possibly TRBD2 (6 bases). CDR1 and CDR2 from the germline V gene are SNHLY and FYNNEI. Trimming stripped 10 bases from V and 6 bases from J, with 12 bases between. CDR3 size: 12 residues. In DNA, the CDR3 is TGTGCCACCCAAGAGCGGGCCGGGGAGCTGTTTTTT. Residues: CATQERAGELFF.

As to this clone: A read error may produce the germline difference seen at one junction end. Other DNA sequences of this sample code for an identical CDR3. The chain carries TRBV2 and TRBJ1-1; 7 nucleotides match TRBD1. This CDR3 is built from 15 residues. Germline V gives CDR1 SNHLY, CDR2 FYNNEI. The CDR3 loop is CASREDRQGSTEAFF. CDR3 nucleotides: TGTGCCAGCAGAGAAGACCGACAGGGTTCTACTGAAGCCTTCTTT.